This TCR beta chain was retrieved from a study of blood T cell repertoires in COVID-19. Germline V gene lookup returns CDR1 SGHRS and CDR2 YFSETQ. The V end was cut by 6 bases, the J end by 3 bases, with 19 bases between. This CDR3 is 16 amino acids long. The data were produced by immunoSEQ multiplex PCR, yet TCRdb's version contains in-frame clones alone and is incomplete. The data hold 120,000 to 150,000 clones, with 81% observed a single time. The specimen sequenced was peripheral blood. The V gene is TRBV5-1, the J gene TRBJ2-1; tentatively, D is TRBD2 (6 bases). The sequence was collected from a human donor with acute or convalescent COVID-19. The donor label of this sample is uncertain. CDR3 region: CASTLTGDWFYNEQFF. The CDR3 DNA follows: TGCGCCAGCACCCTAACTGGGGACTGGTTCTACAATGAGCAGTTCTTC.